This T cell receptor (beta chain) came from a study of post-analysis software for immune sequencing data. As for the study in general: In terms of disease course, relapsing-remitting, secondary progressive and progressive-relapsing multiple sclerosis were included. Study results and caveats: When patients were compared with controls, a handful of TRBV segments were more frequent, TRBV5-6, TRBV5-1 and TRBV20-1 among them.

Included in the TCR beta cDNA libraries were unique molecular identifiers. TCRdb re-called the PCR reads with MiXCR, one entry per CDR3 protein. Among roughly 160,000 distinct CDR3 sequences listed, about 36% were seen once. The CDR3 is 16 amino acids. The V end lost 0 bases, the J end lost 2 bases, and 14 bases lay between the germline ends. CDR1 is MNHNY and CDR2 is SVGAGI in the germline V gene (reference sequence). In its sample, this clonotype was seen a few times. The antigen remains undetermined. This TCR came from a girl between 10 and 17 years old with multiple sclerosis. This rearrangement joins TRBV6-6 to TRBJ2-7; perhaps TRBD1 as D (6 bases). The material sequenced was blood, taken after autologous hematopoietic stem cell transplantation. CDR3: CASSYSWGTRPYEQYF. As DNA, the CDR3 is TGTGCCAGCAGTTACTCTTGGGGGACACGACCCTACGAGCAGTACTTC.